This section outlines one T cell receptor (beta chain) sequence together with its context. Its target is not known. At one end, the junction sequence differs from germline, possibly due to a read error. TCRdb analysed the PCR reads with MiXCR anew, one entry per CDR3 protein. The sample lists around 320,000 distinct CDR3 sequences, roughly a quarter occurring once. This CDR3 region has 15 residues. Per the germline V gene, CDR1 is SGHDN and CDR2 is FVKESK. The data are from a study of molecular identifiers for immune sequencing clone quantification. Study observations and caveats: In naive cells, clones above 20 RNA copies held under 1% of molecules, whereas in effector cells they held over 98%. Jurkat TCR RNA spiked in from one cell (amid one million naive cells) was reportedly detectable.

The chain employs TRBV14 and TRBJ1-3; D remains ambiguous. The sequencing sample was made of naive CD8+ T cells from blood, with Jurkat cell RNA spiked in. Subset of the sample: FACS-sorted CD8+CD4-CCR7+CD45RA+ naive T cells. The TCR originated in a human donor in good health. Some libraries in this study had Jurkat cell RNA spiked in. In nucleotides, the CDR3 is TGTGCCAGCAGCCAAGACCGGACTACTGGAGACACCATATATTTT. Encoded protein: CASSQDRTTGDTIYF.